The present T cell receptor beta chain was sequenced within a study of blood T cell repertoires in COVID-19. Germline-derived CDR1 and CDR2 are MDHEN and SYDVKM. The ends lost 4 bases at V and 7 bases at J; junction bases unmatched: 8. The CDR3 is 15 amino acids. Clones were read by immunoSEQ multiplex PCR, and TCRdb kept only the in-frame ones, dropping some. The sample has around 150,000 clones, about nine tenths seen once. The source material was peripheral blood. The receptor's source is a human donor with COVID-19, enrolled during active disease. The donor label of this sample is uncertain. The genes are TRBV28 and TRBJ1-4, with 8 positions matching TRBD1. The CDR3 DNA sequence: TGTGCCAGCAGTTCCCCAGGGGGCATGGGTGAAAAACTGTTTTTT. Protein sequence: CASSSPGGMGEKLFF.